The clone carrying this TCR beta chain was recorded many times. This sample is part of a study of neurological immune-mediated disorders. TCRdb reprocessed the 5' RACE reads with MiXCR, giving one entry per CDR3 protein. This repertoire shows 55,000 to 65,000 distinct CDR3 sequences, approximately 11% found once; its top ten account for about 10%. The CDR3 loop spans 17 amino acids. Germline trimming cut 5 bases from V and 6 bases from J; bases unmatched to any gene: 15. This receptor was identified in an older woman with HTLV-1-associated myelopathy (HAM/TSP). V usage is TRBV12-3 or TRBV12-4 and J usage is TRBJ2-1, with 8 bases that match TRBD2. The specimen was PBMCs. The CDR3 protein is CASSLTGGVFWGNEQFF. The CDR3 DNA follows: TGTGCCAGCAGTCTGACGGGGGGGGTTTTCTGGGGCAATGAGCAGTTCTTC.